This T cell receptor (beta chain) is from a study of Ad26.COV2.S vaccination and SARS-CoV-2 variants. The overall study: Doses of Ad26.COV2.S were injected into muscle once or twice, 56 days apart. General observations from the study: Total T cell responses were possibly underestimated by TCR breadth and depth analyses.

The method was immunoSEQ multiplex PCR; TCRdb's version includes in-frame clones alone and lacks a portion of them. The sample records 430,000 or so clones, 90% being singletons. Sample treatment: about 20 received Ad26.COV2.S at low or high dose, single or two shots; 5 received placebo; per-sample allocation not given. Sample collection was performed on day 63 after the first vaccine or placebo injection. With regard to this clone: Its antigen is as yet unknown.

This receptor was obtained from a person between 18 and 65 years old who received the Ad26.COV2.S COVID-19 vaccine or a placebo. The starting material was peripheral blood, obtained in a trial of Ad26.COV2.S vaccine versus placebo.

The CDR3 bases are TGTGCCAGCAGCTTAGCGGGACCTTCCGGGGGTGGCTACACCTTC. It translates to CASSLAGPSGGGYTF. The rearrangement joins TRBV7-6 to TRBJ1-2; maybe TRBD1 (5 bases). Germline V gene data show CDR1 as SGHVS and CDR2 as FNYEAQ. There are 15 residues in the CDR3. V lost 0 bases to trimming and J lost 7 bases, with 15 bases between them.